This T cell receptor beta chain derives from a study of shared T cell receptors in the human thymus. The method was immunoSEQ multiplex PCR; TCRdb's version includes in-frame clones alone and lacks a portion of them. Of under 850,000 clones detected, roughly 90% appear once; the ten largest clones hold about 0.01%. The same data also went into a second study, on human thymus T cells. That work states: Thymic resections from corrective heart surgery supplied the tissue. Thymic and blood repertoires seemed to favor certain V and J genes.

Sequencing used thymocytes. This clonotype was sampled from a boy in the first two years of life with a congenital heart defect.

CDR3 in DNA: TGTGCCAGCAGTGCGCCGGGACTAGCGGGAGGTCATGAGCAGTTCTTC. Encoded protein: CASSAPGLAGGHEQFF. The gene calls are TRBV25-1 and TRBJ2-1; 15 nucleotides align to TRBD2. The CDR3 totals 16 residues. CDR1 is MGHDK and CDR2 is SYGVNS in the germline V gene. V was clipped by 4 bases and J by 8 bases; unmatched bases: 6. Together with reference TRBV25-1 and TRBJ2-1, the CDR3 gives the full variable domain: EADIYQTPRYLVIGTGKKITLECSQTMGHDKMYWYQQDPGMELHLIHYSYGVNSTEKGDLSSESTVSRIRTEHFPLTLESARPSHTSQYLCASSAPGLAGGHEQFFGPGTRLTVL.